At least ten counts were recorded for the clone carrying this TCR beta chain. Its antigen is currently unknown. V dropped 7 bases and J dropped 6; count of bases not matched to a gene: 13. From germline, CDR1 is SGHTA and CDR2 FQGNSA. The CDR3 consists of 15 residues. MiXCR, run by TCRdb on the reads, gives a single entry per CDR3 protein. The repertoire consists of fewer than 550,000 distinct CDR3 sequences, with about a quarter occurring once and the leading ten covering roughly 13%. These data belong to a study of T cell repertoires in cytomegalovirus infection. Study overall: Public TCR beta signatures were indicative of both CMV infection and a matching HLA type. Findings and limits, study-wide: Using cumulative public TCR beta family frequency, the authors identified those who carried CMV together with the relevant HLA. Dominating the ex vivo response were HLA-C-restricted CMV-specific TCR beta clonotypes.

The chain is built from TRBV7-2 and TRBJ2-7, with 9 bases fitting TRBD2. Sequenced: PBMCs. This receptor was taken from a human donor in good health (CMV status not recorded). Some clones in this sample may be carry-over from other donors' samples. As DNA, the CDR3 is TGTGCCAGCACTCCCGGGGGCGGGAGGGCCGCCGAGCAGTACTTC. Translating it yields CASTPGGGRAAEQYF.